This TCR beta chain was identified during a study of T cells in tuberculosis. For this clone: Antigen: not known.

TCRdb's copy holds only in-frame clones and misses some; the assay was immunoSEQ multiplex PCR. The sample includes tens of thousands of clones, under 95% of them seen just once. Sample time point: new active TB diagnosis, blood taken before or within 7 days of starting treatment. Germline values: CDR1 MGHRA, CDR2 YSYEKL. Trimming removed 1 base from V and 2 bases from J; junction bases left unmatched: 7. The CDR3 has 17 amino acids. Study-level results: Smaller distances to GMM-specific TCRs suggested their expansion in active tuberculosis.

The genes are TRBV4-1 and TRBJ2-3, with 9 bases that match TRBD1. The sequences come from PBMCs, collected at tuberculosis diagnosis. The sequence was obtained from an adult with tuberculosis. Some clones in this sample may be carry-over from other donors' samples. The CDR3 here is CASSQGGTGGTTDTQYF. CDR3 bases: TGCGCCAGCAGCCAAGGCGGCACAGGGGGCACCACAGATACGCAGTATTTT.